The 17 T cell receptor beta chains listed next were all sequenced from one sample in a study of spatial heterogeneity in lung cancer. Study findings and constraints: Counts of expanded intratumoral alpha and beta TCRs tracked tumor mutation counts.

MiXCR, run by TCRdb on the 5' RACE reads, gives a single entry per CDR3 protein. The data show some 25,000 distinct CDR3 sequences, with about 7.1% seen just once and almost 25% held by the top ten. Specified time point: sample taken at primary tumor resection. Antigens for these TCRs are unknown. The sample in question was lung tumor tissue, obtained at surgery. These TCRs come from a male donor with early-stage non-small cell lung cancer.

This clonotype has at least ten counts. The V call is TRBV4-2, the J call TRBJ1-1; D is unclear. Trimming shortened V by 5 bases and J by 3 bases, and 16 bases separated the two germline ends. This CDR3 has 15 amino acids. Germline V gene sequence: CDR1 LGHNA, CDR2 YNFKEQ. The chain's CDR3 is CASSYLVQQDTEAFF. DNA of the CDR3: TGTGCCAGCAGCTATTTGGTCCAGCAAGACACTGAAGCTTTCTTT.

In its sample, this clonotype was seen many times. V usage is TRBV4-1 and J usage is TRBJ1-2; 7 positions match TRBD1. Trimming at V came to 3 bases and at J to 6 bases, leaving 4 bases not matched to a gene. Germline V gives CDR1 MGHRA, CDR2 YSYEKL. The CDR3 runs 13 residues. The CDR3 DNA reads as TGCGCCAGCAGCCAGGGGCAGGGGGATGGCTACACCTTC. Amino acids: CASSQGQGDGYTF.

V usage is TRBV11-2 and J usage is TRBJ2-1, with TRBD1 identical over 9 bases. V was pared by 5 bases and J by 4 bases, with 3 bases of the junction left unmatched. CDR1 is SGHAT and CDR2 is FQNNGV in the germline V gene. This CDR3 spans 14 amino acids. The CDR3 DNA is TGTGCCAGCAGCATGGGACAGGGTTACAATGAGCAGTTCTTC. This codes for CASSMGQGYNEQFF.

This clonotype was counted many times. The V gene is TRBV6-2 or TRBV6-3, the J gene TRBJ2-7; 7 positions match TRBD1. V dropped 4 bases and J dropped 5; count of bases not matched to a gene: 8. This CDR3 spans 14 amino acids. CDR1 is MNHEY and CDR2 is SVGEGT in the germline V gene. The CDR3 nucleotides read TGTGCCAGCAGTTTTACCGGGACAGCAAACGAGCAGTACTTC. This encodes CASSFTGTANEQYF.

In this sample, this clonotype turned up many times. This rearrangement joins TRBV28 to TRBJ1-2, with a possible D match to TRBD1 (5 bases). From germline, CDR1 is MDHEN and CDR2 SYDVKM. The CDR3 is 14 amino acids. V was pared by 6 bases and J by 8 bases, with 19 bases between. CDR3 coding DNA: TGTGCCAGCAGACTAAGACAGCTGGGGGAAGGCTACACCTTC. This gives the protein CASRLRQLGEGYTF.

This clonotype was counted at least ten times. The chain recombines TRBV6-2 or TRBV6-3 with TRBJ1-5, with unresolved D. The CDR3 is made up of 13 amino acids. V was clipped by 0 bases and J by 7 bases, with 7 bases between them. Germline CDR1 reads MNHEY; CDR2 reads SVGEGT. CDR3 in amino acids: CASSYSRVQPQHF. In DNA, the CDR3 is TGTGCCAGCAGTTACTCGAGGGTGCAGCCCCAGCATTTT.

This clonotype appeared many times. This chain uses TRBV27 with TRBJ1-4; D uncertain. CDR3 length: 15 residues. Germline CDR1 MNHEY, CDR2 SMNVEV (reference sequence). V was clipped by 2 bases and J by 8 bases, with 15 bases between them. In DNA form, the CDR3 reads TGTGCCAGCAGTTTACGGCGGGGATTCGGGGAAAAACTGTTTTTT. It is translated as CASSLRRGFGEKLFF. Complete variable domain (other parts from reference TRBV27 and TRBJ1-4): EAQVTQNPRYLITVTGKKLTVTCSQNMNHEYMSWYRQDPGLGLRQIYYSMNVEVTDKGDVPEGYKVSRKEKRNFPLILESPSPNQTSLYFCASSLRRGFGEKLFFGSGTQLSVL.

This clonotype was picked up many times. The chain couples TRBV28 to TRBJ1-5; D possibly corresponds to TRBD1 (5 bases). Trimming removed 5 bases at V and 4 bases at J, with 15 bases between. The CDR3 sequence is 15 residues long. Germline V gene data show CDR1 as MDHEN and CDR2 as SYDVKM. The CDR3 bases are TGTGCCAGCAGTGGGAGTGCAGGGTCAAATCAGCCCCAGCATTTT. The encoded protein is CASSGSAGSNQPQHF.

This clonotype occurred many times. V gene TRBV7-2 combines with J gene TRBJ2-7; no reliable D call. Germline CDR1 SGHTA, CDR2 FQGNSA. Deletions cut 5 bases from V and 3 bases from J, with 11 bases between. This CDR3 comprises 13 residues. DNA for the CDR3: TGTGCCAGCAGCCCTGACGGGTTCTACGAGCAGTACTTC. As protein: CASSPDGFYEQYF.

This sequence joins TRBV14 and TRBJ2-3; a possible D gene is TRBD2 (5 bases). This CDR3 has 13 residues. From germline, CDR1 is SGHDN and CDR2 FVKESK. The V end was cut by 0 bases, the J end by 6 bases, with 7 bases between. CDR3 bases: TGTGCCAGCAGCCAAGAAAGGGAGGATACGCAGTATTTT. It codes for CASSQEREDTQYF. The entire variable domain, with the rest obtained from reference TRBV14 and TRBJ2-3, is as follows: EAGVTQFPSHSVIEKGQTVTLRCDPISGHDNLYWYRRVMGKEIKFLLHFVKESKQDESGMPNNRFLAERTGGTYSTLKVQPAELEDSGVYFCASSQEREDTQYFGPGTRLTVL.

This clonotype was seen at least ten times. The V call is TRBV28, the J call TRBJ2-2; TRBD2 matches at 13 bases. Germline V gene sequence: CDR1 MDHEN, CDR2 SYDVKM. The CDR3 sequence is 16 residues long. V was pared by 5 bases and J by 4 bases, with 4 bases of the junction left unmatched. The CDR3 loop reads CASSQTSGGFTGELFF. CDR3 in DNA: TGTGCCAGCAGTCAGACTAGCGGGGGGTTCACCGGGGAGCTGTTTTTT.

The chain joins TRBV28 to TRBJ1-3, with D unresolved. Germline CDR1 MDHEN, CDR2 SYDVKM. V lost 5 bases, J lost 0 bases, and 11 bases lay in between. The CDR3 runs to 15 residues. The CDR3, as DNA: TGTGCCAGCAGTCCTCCGAGGGTCTCTGGAAACACCATATATTTT. As protein: CASSPPRVSGNTIYF.

J is TRBJ1-2 and V is TRBV9; no definite D call. CDR3 length equals 13 residues. Germline CDR1 reads SGDLS; CDR2 reads YYNGEE. V was pared by 4 bases and J by 1 base, with 8 bases between. As DNA, the CDR3 is TGTGCCAGCAGCCCTACGGTTAACTATGGCTACACCTTC. This translates into CASSPTVNYGYTF.

There are many counts of this clonotype. This chain connects TRBV28 to TRBJ1-5, with 9 bases aligning to TRBD1. V shed 5 bases, J shed 5 bases, and the junction held 7 bases outside the gene matches. Germline CDR1 MDHEN, CDR2 SYDVKM. This CDR3 has 15 residues. The CDR3 is CASSPPTGGYQPQHF. As DNA, the CDR3 is TGTGCCAGCAGTCCCCCCACAGGGGGCTATCAGCCCCAGCATTTT.

This clonotype was counted at least ten times. The chain couples TRBV5-1 to TRBJ2-5; D ambiguous. Trimming removed 4 bases at V and 3 bases at J, with 10 bases between. The CDR3 is 13 amino acids. Germline assignment: CDR1 SGHRS and CDR2 YFSETQ. The CDR3 loop is CASSRGSEETQYF. CDR3 coding DNA: TGCGCCAGCAGCCGCGGATCTGAAGAGACCCAGTACTTC.

This clonotype showed up just once. This chain joins TRBV4-1 and TRBJ2-5, with 12 bases fitting TRBD2. The CDR3 runs to 15 residues. Germline-derived CDR1 and CDR2 are MGHRA and YSYEKL. Trimming took 1 base from V and 5 from J; bases not matched to a gene: 2. DNA of the CDR3: TGCGCCAGCAGCCAAGGACTAGCGGGAGTTGAGACCCAGTACTTC. Encoded protein: CASSQGLAGVETQYF.

This clonotype was counted at least ten times. This chain links TRBV11-2 with TRBJ1-6; 9 bases agree with TRBD1. This CDR3 is built from 15 residues. CDR1 and CDR2 (germline): SGHAT, FQNNGV. Trimming took 9 bases from V and 9 from J; bases not matched to a gene: 12. The CDR3 DNA reads as TGTGCCAGTGCCGGGACAGGGAGTCGAGGTTCACCCCTCCACTTT. Its translation: CASAGTGSRGSPLHF. Together with reference TRBV11-2 and TRBJ1-6, the CDR3 gives the full variable domain: EAGVAQSPRYKIIEKRQSVAFWCNPISGHATLYWYQQILGQGPKLLIQFQNNGVVDDSQLPKDRFSAERLKGVDSTLKIQPAKLEDSAVYLCASAGTGSRGSPLHFGNGTRLTVT.